The 19 T cell receptor beta chains given below trace back to one sample, sequenced in a study of CD8 T cells in ankylosing spondylitis. TCRdb analysed the 5' RACE reads with MiXCR anew, one entry per CDR3 protein. The sample lists around 300,000 distinct CDR3 sequences; roughly 14% were seen once. Sequenced input: blood, either unsorted or a sorted T cell fraction (not recorded which). The receptor source for this set is a male donor with ankylosing spondylitis or in good health (not recorded which).

The rearrangement links TRBV11-2 to TRBJ2-1; 10 bases match TRBD2. V shed 5 bases and J 2 bases; nucleotides not matched to a gene: 6. The CDR3 consists of 16 residues. CDR1 is SGHAT, CDR2 FQNNGV, per germline. The CDR3 sequence is CASSRGGTSAYNEQFF. The CDR3 nucleotides read TGTGCCAGCAGCCGCGGAGGGACTAGCGCCTACAATGAGCAGTTCTTC.

The gene calls are TRBV11-2 and TRBJ2-1, with 11 bases lining up with TRBD2. CDR1 and CDR2 from the germline V gene are SGHAT and FQNNGV. The CDR3 is 14 amino acids. The V and J ends lost 4 bases and 7 bases, in that order; junction bases with no gene match: 3. The CDR3 is CASSWASGRNEQFF. CDR3 nucleotides: TGTGCCAGCAGCTGGGCTAGCGGGAGGAATGAGCAGTTCTTC.

This clonotype was counted between two and nine times. V usage is TRBV10-3 and J usage is TRBJ2-5; D is unclear. From germline, CDR1 is ENHRY and CDR2 SYGVKD. The CDR3 runs 12 residues. Trimming shortened V by 2 bases and J by 5 bases, and 6 bases separated the two germline ends. The CDR3 sequence: CAISETVETQYF. The CDR3 nucleotides are TGTGCCATCAGTGAGACGGTGGAGACCCAGTACTTC.

This clonotype was seen more than once but under ten times. The chain recombines TRBV10-3 with TRBJ2-2, with TRBD2 matching 8 bases. V lost 1 base and J lost 0; bases outside the gene matches: 4. Germline CDR1 ENHRY, CDR2 SYGVKD. The CDR3 contains 17 residues. The CDR3 nucleotides are TGTGCCATCAGTGAGTTTCTTAGCGGGACGAACACCGGGGAGCTGTTTTTT. Its translation: CAISEFLSGTNTGELFF.

This clonotype occurred many times. The chain couples TRBV20-1 to TRBJ2-2, with 10 bases lining up with TRBD2. V shed 1 base and J 3 bases; nucleotides not matched to a gene: 11. The CDR3 is 18 amino acids. CDR1 DFQATT and CDR2 SNEGSKA come from the germline V gene (reference sequence). In nucleotides, the CDR3 is TGCAGTGCTAGAGGCGGGGTATGGACTAGCGGTGACACCGGGGAGCTGTTTTTT. Its protein is CSARGGVWTSGDTGELFF.

The chain couples TRBV6-1 to TRBJ2-7; possible D gene TRBD2, 6 bases. The CDR3 spans 14 residues. The ends were cut back, 1 base at V and 3 bases at J, with 10 bases in the middle. The V gene's germline CDR1 is MNHNS and CDR2 SASEGT. CDR3 bases: TGTGCCAGCAGTGAAGAAGTAGCGGACTACGAGCAGTACTTC. Translation gives CASSEEVADYEQYF.

This clonotype turned up a few times. The chain employs TRBV20-1 and TRBJ1-2; D possibly corresponds to TRBD1 (6 bases). The CDR3 consists of 14 residues. Germline CDR1 DFQATT, CDR2 SNEGSKA (reference sequence). V was clipped by 0 bases and J by 1 base, with 9 bases between them. The CDR3 DNA follows: TGCAGTGCTAGAGATAGGACAGTTAACTATGGCTACACCTTC. This translates into CSARDRTVNYGYTF.

The table lists this clonotype with a few counts. This sequence joins TRBV7-2 and TRBJ2-3; a possible D gene is TRBD2 (7 bases). The CDR3 consists of 16 residues. Trimming shortened V by 4 bases and J by 2 bases, and 16 bases separated the two germline ends. In germline, CDR1 is SGHTA, CDR2 FQGNSA. CDR3 in DNA: TGTGCCAGCAGCTCCTCGATGGGGGGGCCCACAGATACGCAGTATTTT. It specifies CASSSSMGGPTDTQYF.

The rearrangement uses TRBV10-3 and TRBJ2-1; D gene ambiguous. Germline V gene sequence: CDR1 ENHRY, CDR2 SYGVKD. V was trimmed by 3 bases and J by 10 bases, leaving 7 bases between them. The CDR3 covers 11 residues. In DNA, the CDR3 is TGTGCCATCAGTGAAGAGGAAGAGCAGTTCTTC. Its translation: CAISEEEEQFF.

This clonotype was seen only a few times. The chain links TRBV24-1 to TRBJ2-7; D ambiguous. This CDR3 contains 12 residues. Per germline, CDR1 KGHDR and CDR2 SFDVKD. Between the trimmed V and J ends, which lost 2 bases and 6 bases, there was a span of 7 bases. CDR3 bases: TGTGCCACCAGTGATTCATTCGGCGAGCAGTACTTC. It yields the protein CATSDSFGEQYF.

The chain couples TRBV5-1 to TRBJ1-5; TRBD1 matches at 7 bases. Trimming cost V 0 bases and J 3 bases; bases outside gene matches: 6. Germline lookup yields CDR1 SGHRS and CDR2 YFSETQ. The CDR3 has 16 residues. CDR3 bases: TGCGCCAGCAGCTTGGAGGCAGGGGGAAACAATCAGCCCCAGCATTTT. Translating it yields CASSLEAGGNNQPQHF.

The chain uses TRBV5-1 and TRBJ2-7, with a tentative D call TRBD1 (6 bases). The CDR3 contains 14 residues. V lost 0 bases, J lost 2 bases, and 9 bases lay in between. Germline V gene lookup returns CDR1 SGHRS and CDR2 YFSETQ. The CDR3 here is CASSLDPGAYEQYF. In DNA form, the CDR3 reads TGCGCCAGCAGCTTGGACCCAGGGGCCTACGAGCAGTACTTC.

This chain links TRBV10-3 with TRBJ2-5; TRBD2 matches at 7 bases. The CDR3 sequence is 12 residues long. V lost 11 bases, J lost 5 bases, and 8 bases stayed unmatched. Germline V gene data show CDR1 as ENHRY and CDR2 as SYGVKD. CDR3 amino acids: CAASGAEETQYF. The CDR3 DNA reads TGTGCCGCCAGCGGGGCGGAGGAGACCCAGTACTTC.

The rearrangement links TRBV29-1 to TRBJ1-2; a weak D match, TRBD1 (6 bases). This CDR3 is built from 13 residues. Trimming left V 3 bases short and J 2 bases short, with 10 bases between. Germline CDR1 reads SQVTM; CDR2 reads ANQGSEA. The CDR3 sequence: CSVEGGGNYGYTF. CDR3 coding DNA: TGCAGCGTTGAGGGGGGCGGAAACTATGGCTACACCTTC.

A few counts support this clonotype. The rearrangement links TRBV4-1 to TRBJ2-7; 7 positions agree with TRBD1. The trim removed 1 base at V and 2 bases at J, leaving 8 bases unmatched. The length of the CDR3 is 16 residues. CDR1 is MGHRA and CDR2 is YSYEKL in the germline V gene. The CDR3 nucleotides read TGCGCCAGCAGCCAAGCCCCACAGGGGAATCCCTACGAGCAGTACTTC. This translates into CASSQAPQGNPYEQYF.

This chain joins TRBV20-1 and TRBJ2-5; D gene ambiguous. This CDR3 has 12 amino acids. The germline V gene has CDR1 DFQATT and CDR2 SNEGSKA (reference sequence). Deletions cut 6 bases from V and 5 bases from J, with 13 bases between. CDR3 in amino acids: CSALGKDETQYF. DNA of the CDR3: TGCAGTGCCCTCGGCAAGGACGAGACCCAGTACTTC.

The J gene is TRBJ2-5, the V gene TRBV9, with 16 bases fitting TRBD2. After removal of 7 bases from V and 0 bases from J, the junction contained 6 bases not matched to a gene. Germline CDR1 SGDLS, CDR2 YYNGEE. This CDR3 is 17 amino acids long. The CDR3: CASAGTSGREYQETQYF. CDR3 coding DNA: TGTGCCAGCGCTGGGACTAGCGGGAGGGAATACCAAGAGACCCAGTACTTC.

This clonotype was seen a handful of times. This chain connects TRBV7-9 to TRBJ1-4; TRBD1 is a possible D gene (6 bases). Trimming stripped 4 bases from V and 8 bases from J, with 14 bases between. CDR3 length: 14 amino acids. Germline V gives CDR1 SEHNR, CDR2 FQNEAQ (reference sequence). In DNA, the CDR3 is TGTGCCAGCAGCTCACAGGGTCGGGAAGAAAAACTGTTTTTT. Translation gives CASSSQGREEKLFF.

The rearrangement links TRBV29-1 to TRBJ2-1; possibly TRBD1 for D (8 bases). CDR3 length: 15 amino acids. The ends were cut back, 7 bases at V and 7 bases at J, with 23 bases in the middle. Germline CDR1 and CDR2: SQVTM and ANQGSEA. The CDR3 bases are TGCAGCGCAACCAAGGGAGGGGGGGACAGGAATGAGCAGTTCTTC. This gives the protein CSATKGGGDRNEQFF.